This T cell receptor beta chain was sequenced for a study of cytomegalovirus exposure and HLA in healthy donors. Study conclusions and caveats: According to an earlier analysis, most TCR beta V segments yielded productive rearrangements about 90% or about 30% of the time. A likely sequencing artifact accounted for one observed cluster of highly shared sequence variants. By a later analysis, the bulk of CMV-associated TCR beta chains appeared HLA-restricted.

Comment on this clone: Antigen unknown.

Vbeta (60) and Jbeta (13) primers were used in the PCR. Measured with immunoSEQ multiplex PCR; TCRdb has only the in-frame clones, and not every one. This table holds roughly 120,000 clones, 60% to 85% found once. The junction had 7 bases not matched to a gene; V was cut back by 3 bases and J by 2 bases. This CDR3 comprises 16 residues. The germline V gene encodes CDR1 GTSNPN and CDR2 SVGIG (reference sequence). The chain uses TRBV30 and TRBJ1-6; 7 bases line up with TRBD1. The clonotype originates from a woman aged 35 to 49 in good health and CMV-seropositive. What was sequenced was PBMCs. The CDR3 DNA sequence: TGTGCCTGGAGAACCGACAGGGTACCCTATAATTCACCCCTCCACTTT. It specifies CAWRTDRVPYNSPLHF.